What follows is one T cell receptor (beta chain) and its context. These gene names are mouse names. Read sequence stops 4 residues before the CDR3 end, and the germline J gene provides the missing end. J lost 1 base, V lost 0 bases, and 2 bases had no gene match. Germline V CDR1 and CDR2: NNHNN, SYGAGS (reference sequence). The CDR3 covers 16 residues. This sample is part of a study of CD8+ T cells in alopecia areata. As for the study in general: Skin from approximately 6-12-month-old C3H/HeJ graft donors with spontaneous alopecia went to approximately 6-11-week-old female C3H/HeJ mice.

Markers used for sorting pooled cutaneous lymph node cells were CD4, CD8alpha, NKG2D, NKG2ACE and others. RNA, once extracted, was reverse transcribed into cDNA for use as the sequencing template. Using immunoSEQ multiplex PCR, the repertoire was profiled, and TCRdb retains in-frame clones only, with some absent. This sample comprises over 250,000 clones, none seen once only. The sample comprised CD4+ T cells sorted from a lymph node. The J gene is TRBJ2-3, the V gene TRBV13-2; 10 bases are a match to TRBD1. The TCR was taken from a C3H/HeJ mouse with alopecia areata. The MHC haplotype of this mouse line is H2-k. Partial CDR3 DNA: TGTGCCAGCGGTGATGCGACAGGGGGCGGTGCAGAA. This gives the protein CASGDATGGGAE. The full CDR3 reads CASGDATGGGAETLYF.